This TCR beta chain was observed in a study of blood T cell repertoires in COVID-19. The length of the CDR3 is 14 residues. Trimming cost V 1 base and J 0 bases, with 7 bases left between them. Germline values: CDR1 GTSNPN, CDR2 SVGIG (reference sequence). The method was immunoSEQ multiplex PCR; TCRdb's version includes in-frame clones alone and lacks a portion of them. In the table there are 400,000 or so clones, 88% of which are singletons. V usage is TRBV30 and J usage is TRBJ1-5; D unclear. Sequencing input: PBMCs or T cells enriched from blood (not recorded which). The sequence was collected from a woman aged 40 to 50 with acute COVID-19. As DNA, the CDR3 is TGTGCCTGGAGTGCGGGGAATAGCAATCAGCCCCAGCATTTT. Its translation is CAWSAGNSNQPQHF.